The text below deals with one T cell receptor beta chain. The authors' processing: Amplification from reference gene primers served as the basis for estimated nucleated cell counts. Data came from immunoSEQ multiplex PCR; TCRdb stores just in-frame clones and leaves some out. Clone size and the V and J calls come from that table; the DNA yielded D and trimming. The repertoire consists of over 250,000 clones, with roughly 90% occurring once and the leading ten covering under 9.5%. Either two negative PCRs, clearance, or symptom resolution qualified Cohort 3 donors as recovered. The sample is drawn from a study of blood T cell repertoires in COVID-19. Overall study context: Collection of acute and convalescent COVID-19 samples took place in the United States, Italy and Spain. The cDNA or gDNA used as material had been derived from T cells, B-cell-depleted T cells, or PBMCs.

This CDR3 comprises 15 residues. V lost 3 bases to trimming and J lost 1 base, with 14 bases between them. Germline V gives CDR1 DFQATT, CDR2 SNEGSKA (reference sequence). The sequencing sample was made of PBMCs or T cells enriched from blood (not recorded which). The genes are TRBV20-1 and TRBJ2-3; D possibly corresponds to TRBD2 (6 bases). This TCR was recovered from a man in his forties who had recovered from COVID-19. The CDR3 protein is CSASTGAVGTDTQYF. DNA of the CDR3: TGCAGTGCTAGTACGGGAGCAGTGGGCACAGATACGCAGTATTTT.